The 24 T cell receptor beta chains reported below all come from one sample, sequenced in a study of control samples from healthy donors and cancer patients. The method was immunoSEQ multiplex PCR; TCRdb's version includes in-frame clones alone and lacks a portion of them. Of about 92,000 clones listed, almost 85% are singletons. Sequences were obtained from blood. Receptors originate from a woman aged 60-75 years in good health.

This clone was seen more than once but under ten times. This sequence joins TRBV27 and TRBJ2-3; maybe TRBD2 (5 bases). The CDR3 totals 16 residues. Deletions cut 2 bases from V and 4 bases from J, with 16 bases between. CDR1 MNHEY and CDR2 SMNVEV come from the germline V gene (reference sequence). CDR3 amino acids: CASSLLPGGQADTQYF. CDR3 nucleotides: TGTGCCAGCAGTTTACTCCCCGGCGGGCAAGCAGATACGCAGTATTTT.

The rearrangement links TRBV27 to TRBJ2-1, with a tentative D call TRBD1 (6 bases). Germline loops: CDR1 MNHEY, CDR2 SMNVEV (reference sequence). The CDR3 length is 12 residues. The ends were cut back, 4 bases at V and 12 bases at J, with 13 bases in the middle. The CDR3 protein is CASSSTVGGQFF. For the CDR3, the DNA is TGTGCCAGCAGTTCGACAGTAGGGGGGCAGTTCTTC.

The chain carries TRBV11-3 and TRBJ2-1; D is possibly TRBD2 (6 bases). Germline V CDR1 and CDR2: SGHNT, YENEEA. The V end lost 0 bases, the J end lost 7 bases, and 7 bases lay between the germline ends. The CDR3 is 13 amino acids. This CDR3 reads CASSLDLANEQFF. CDR3 nucleotides: TGTGCCAGCAGCTTAGATCTAGCGAATGAGCAGTTCTTC.

This rearrangement joins TRBV27 to TRBJ1-1; no reliable D call. CDR1 and CDR2 (germline): MNHEY, SMNVEV (reference sequence). The CDR3 has 16 amino acids. V was clipped by 5 bases and J by 6 bases, with 22 bases between them. CDR3 loop: CASSPSTRTRLAEAFF. In nucleotides, the CDR3 is TGTGCCAGCAGTCCAAGTACCAGGACTCGGTTGGCTGAAGCTTTCTTT.

The chain recombines TRBV6-6 with TRBJ1-1; maybe TRBD1 (6 bases). Trimming cost V 3 bases and J 7 bases, with 12 bases left between them. Germline V lookup: CDR1 MNHNY, CDR2 SVGAGI (reference sequence). The CDR3 loop spans 13 amino acids. DNA of the CDR3: TGTGCCAGCAGTTATGGCAGGGGCCTTGAAGCTTTCTTT. Translating it yields CASSYGRGLEAFF.

V is TRBV18 and J is TRBJ1-1, with 7 positions matching TRBD1. After removal of 5 bases from V and 0 bases from J, the junction contained 3 bases not matched to a gene. Per germline, CDR1 KGHSH and CDR2 LQKENI. CDR3 length equals 14 residues. CDR3 loop: CASSTDRLNTEAFF. The CDR3 DNA reads TGTGCCAGCTCAACGGACAGGTTGAACACTGAAGCTTTCTTT.

This chain links TRBV28 with TRBJ1-2; D remains unclear. Germline assignment: CDR1 MDHEN and CDR2 SYDVKM. The CDR3 runs to 13 residues. Trimming took off 5 bases at V and 8 bases at J, with 15 bases between the two ends. CDR3 coding DNA: TGTGCCAGCAGTCCCCCTGCAGTTCCAGGCTACACCTTC. This codes for CASSPPAVPGYTF.

Only one count was recorded for this clone. The rearrangement joins TRBV6-5 to TRBJ1-6, with 12 bases matching TRBD1. After removal of 4 bases from V and 10 bases from J, the junction contained 8 bases not matched to a gene. CDR3 size: 16 residues. Germline values: CDR1 MNHEY, CDR2 SVGAGI. The CDR3 is CASSLRDRGRGSPLHF. The CDR3 nucleotides read TGTGCCAGCAGTTTAAGGGACAGGGGGCGGGGATCACCCCTCCACTTT.

The V and J genes are TRBV3-1 (or the pseudogene TRBV3-2) and TRBJ1-3, with no clear D. With 1 base removed from V and 4 bases from J, the gap between germline ends came to 11 bases. The CDR3 is 15 amino acids. Germline V gene sequence: CDR1 LGHDT, CDR2 YNNKEL (reference sequence). CDR3 amino acids: CASSQALGKGNTIYF. CDR3 nucleotide sequence: TGTGCCAGCAGCCAAGCCCTTGGGAAAGGAAACACCATATATTTT.

The V call is TRBV7-8, the J call TRBJ1-1, with TRBD1 as a possible D gene (5 bases). CDR3 length: 15 amino acids. V was shortened by 5 bases and J by 0 bases, with 13 bases between the two germline ends. Germline V gene data show CDR1 as SGHVS and CDR2 as FQNEAQ. The chain's CDR3 is CASSRTTVMNTEAFF. The CDR3 DNA follows: TGTGCCAGCAGCCGGACAACCGTCATGAACACTGAAGCTTTCTTT. The entire variable domain, with the rest obtained from reference TRBV7-8 and TRBJ1-1, is as follows: GAGVSQSPRYKVAKRGQDVALRCDPISGHVSLFWYQQALGQGPEFLTYFQNEAQLDKSGLPSDRFFAERPEGSVSTLKIQRTQQEDSAVYLCASSRTTVMNTEAFFGQGTRLTVV.

The chain combines TRBV10-2 with TRBJ2-1; 7 nucleotides agree with TRBD2. Germline V gene sequence: CDR1 WSHSY, CDR2 SAAADI. Trimming took 5 bases from V and 2 from J; bases not matched to a gene: 3. This CDR3 has 14 amino acids. The CDR3 here is CASSSSGTYNEQFF. Here the CDR3 DNA reads TGCGCCAGCAGTTCAAGCGGGACCTACAATGAGCAGTTCTTC.

The CDR3 DNA reads TGTGCCAGCAGCTTGGCGAACTCGCCCTCCTACGAGCAGTACTTC. This translates into CASSLANSPSYEQYF. This chain connects TRBV5-6 to TRBJ2-7; D is unresolved. Germline CDR1 SGHDT, CDR2 YYEEEE. This CDR3 is 15 amino acids long. V gave up 0 bases and J gave up 0 bases, with 10 bases separating them.

V and J are TRBV27 and TRBJ1-5; D not resolved. Looked up from germline, CDR1 is MNHEY and CDR2 is SMNVEV (reference sequence). The CDR3 extends over 13 amino acids. V was pared by 3 bases and J by 5 bases, with 8 bases between. Here the CDR3 reads CASSFTGDQPQHF. The CDR3 DNA reads as TGTGCCAGCAGTTTTACGGGAGATCAGCCCCAGCATTTT.

Ten or more counts support this clone. V gene TRBV4-1 combines with J gene TRBJ2-7; D unresolved. Germline CDR1 MGHRA, CDR2 YSYEKL. The V and J ends lost 0 bases and 4 bases respectively, with 7 bases between them. This CDR3 is 13 amino acids long. The CDR3 nucleotides read TGCGCCAGCAGCCAAGATCACAGTTACGAGCAGTACTTC. It is translated as CASSQDHSYEQYF.

This chain joins TRBV9 and TRBJ2-2; D gene ambiguous. Germline V gene data show CDR1 as SGDLS and CDR2 as YYNGEE. V was pared by 0 bases and J by 7 bases, with 7 bases between. There are 13 residues in the CDR3. The CDR3: CASSVDLLGELFF. The CDR3, as DNA: TGTGCCAGCAGCGTAGATTTGCTCGGGGAGCTGTTTTTT.

The J gene is TRBJ2-7, the V gene TRBV4-1; the D is unclear. The CDR3 sequence is 14 residues long. Germline V gene lookup returns CDR1 MGHRA and CDR2 YSYEKL. Trimming pared 5 bases from V and 7 bases from J, leaving 18 bases between. CDR3: CASSIPTRTREQYF. DNA of the CDR3: TGCGCCAGCAGCATCCCGACAAGGACGCGAGAGCAGTACTTC.

The J gene is TRBJ2-2, the V gene TRBV7-6, with 12 bases fitting TRBD1. The J segment lost 7 bases and the V segment lost 4 bases, leaving 7 bases of the junction unmatched. CDR3 length equals 16 residues. The germline gives CDR1 SGHVS, CDR2 FNYEAQ. CDR3 in amino acids: CASSSGTGGAGGELFF. CDR3 DNA: TGTGCCAGCAGCTCCGGGACAGGGGGCGCAGGCGGGGAGCTGTTTTTT.

The genes are TRBV27 and TRBJ1-1, with D possibly being TRBD1 (5 bases). In germline, CDR1 is MNHEY, CDR2 SMNVEV (reference sequence). The V and J ends lost 2 bases and 0 bases respectively, with 10 bases between them. This CDR3 comprises 15 residues. The CDR3 is CASSLRPGMNTEAFF. CDR3 DNA sequence: TGTGCCAGCAGTTTAAGGCCAGGGATGAACACTGAAGCTTTCTTT.

The rearrangement joins TRBV18 to TRBJ1-2, with unresolved D. Germline loops: CDR1 KGHSH, CDR2 LQKENI. The CDR3 is 13 amino acids. Between the trimmed V and J ends, which lost 0 bases and 4 bases, there was a span of 6 bases. The CDR3 bases are TGTGCCAGCTCACCACCAGGATCCTATGGCTACACCTTC. It is translated as CASSPPGSYGYTF.

The chain employs TRBV5-1 and TRBJ1-1; D gene unclear. The CDR3 has 13 amino acids. The ends were cut back, 2 bases at V and 3 bases at J, with 8 bases in the middle. The germline gives CDR1 SGHRS, CDR2 YFSETQ. The CDR3 reads CASSFDGDTEAFF. The CDR3 coding sequence is TGCGCCAGCAGCTTTGACGGGGACACTGAAGCTTTCTTT.

The chain couples TRBV12-3 or TRBV12-4 to TRBJ1-2, with D possibly being TRBD1 (6 bases). There are 13 residues in the CDR3. The V end lost 3 bases, the J end lost 3 bases, and 8 bases lay between the germline ends. This chain's CDR3 is CASSLGGHYGYTF. The CDR3 DNA is TGTGCCAGCAGTTTGGGGGGGCACTATGGCTACACCTTC.

V gene TRBV5-5 combines with J gene TRBJ1-6; weak D call: TRBD1 (5 bases). V lost 4 bases and J 5 bases, leaving 10 bases between the germline ends. Germline V gene data show CDR1 as SGHKS and CDR2 as YYEKEE (reference sequence). The CDR3 has 14 residues. The CDR3 region has the DNA TGTGCCAGCAGCGCAGGGAATAATAATTCACCCCTCCACTTT. Its translation: CASSAGNNNSPLHF. Complete variable domain (other parts from reference TRBV5-5 and TRBJ1-6): DAGVTQSPTHLIKTRGQQVTLRCSPISGHKSVSWYQQVLGQGPQFIFQYYEKEERGRGNFPDRFSARQFPNYSSELNVNALLLGDSALYLCASSAGNNNSPLHFGNGTRLTVT.

The chain uses TRBV28 and TRBJ2-5; no clear D gene. V lost 3 bases and J lost 1, with 9 bases in between. The CDR3 covers 14 residues. Looked up from germline, CDR1 is MDHEN and CDR2 is SYDVKM. CDR3 in DNA: TGTGCCAGCAGTTTCCGGGCTCCCCAAGAGACCCAGTACTTC. Translating it yields CASSFRAPQETQYF. The whole variable domain, remainder taken from reference TRBV28 and TRBJ2-5, is DVKVTQSSRYLVKRTGEKVFLECVQDMDHENMFWYRQDPGLGLRLIYFSYDVKMKEKGDIPEGYSVSREKKERFSLILESASTNQTSMYLCASSFRAPQETQYFGPGTRLLVL.

This rearrangement joins TRBV6-2 or TRBV6-3 to TRBJ1-2, with D possibly being TRBD1 (5 bases). V lost 5 bases and J lost 4, with 14 bases in between. The CDR3 has 14 amino acids. Germline CDR1 is MNHEY and CDR2 is SVGEGT. This chain's CDR3 is CASSGAGSPYGYTF. The DNA of the CDR3 is TGTGCCAGCAGTGGGGCAGGGAGTCCCTATGGCTACACCTTC.